The present T cell receptor beta chain was sequenced within a study of T cells in Graves' hyperthyroidism and ophthalmopathy. Looking at the study overall: The initial diagnosis was the point when peripheral blood was collected, ahead of any treatment. Study-level findings and limits: The blood repertoire included most of the expanded thyroid clonotypes above 0.001.

TCR beta CDR3 regions were amplified from RNA transcripts. First-round RT-PCR with HTBI primers amplified the TCR CDR3 region. Each CDR3 protein gets one entry after TCRdb re-called the multiplex PCR reads with MiXCR. Altogether 300,000 to 400,000 distinct CDR3 sequences are present, approximately 18% being singletons, with the ten largest covering under 55%. This clonotype has just a few counts. What it binds is unknown. The trim removed 0 bases at V and 7 bases at J, leaving 9 bases unmatched. The CDR3 extends over 16 amino acids. Germline V gene sequence: CDR1 MNHNS, CDR2 SASEGT. Sample: blood. The chain has TRBV6-1 and TRBJ1-5, with 7 bases identical to TRBD1. This sequence was found in a woman between 45 and 60 years old with Graves' hyperthyroidism. CDR3 protein: CASSEAATGYEQPQHF. Here the CDR3 DNA reads TGTGCCAGCAGTGAAGCGGCGACAGGGTACGAGCAGCCCCAGCATTTT.